Sequencing of this TCR beta chain was carried out in a study of CD4 T cells in relation to SARS-CoV-2 and coronaviruses. General study findings and limits: No donor gave both pre-pandemic and post-infection samples.

Libraries were prepared by immunoSEQ multiplex PCR; TCRdb keeps only in-frame clonotypes and omits some of them. The sample lists about 26,000 clones, about 77% seen once, with about 20% in the top ten. CD4+ T cells from unexposed donors were obtained before the COVID-19 pandemic (2011-2018). Isolation of CD4+ T cells took place after around eleven days in culture. Testing used SARS-CoV-2 S/N and four cold-coronavirus spikes on unexposed-donor CD4+ T cells, cells permitting. As regards this clone: Its specificity is unknown.

This TCR was recovered from a human donor in good health. Sequencing was carried out using CD4+ T cells from PBMCs, cultured in vitro.

The CDR3 sequence: CASSLAGARYEQYF. In DNA form, the CDR3 reads TGTGCCAGCAGCTTAGCAGGGGCCCGCTACGAGCAGTACTTC. The V and J genes are TRBV7-8 and TRBJ2-7; D might be TRBD1 (5 bases). This CDR3 comprises 14 residues. V was shortened by 0 bases and J by 3 bases, with 9 bases between the two germline ends. Germline V CDR1 and CDR2: SGHVS, FQNEAQ.